This TCR beta chain was captured in a study of B cell selection in AIRE deficiency. Overall study results and limits: Roughly 31% of healthy-donor shared Treg TCRbeta sequences appeared in patient Tconv cells.

Data came from immunoSEQ multiplex PCR; TCRdb stores just in-frame clones and leaves some out. Among roughly 24,000 clones, around 96% were seen once, and the ten largest hold approximately 0.17%. Sorting defined conventional CD4 T cells as CD4+CD127+. With 1 base clipped from V and 2 bases from J, the junction kept 3 bases outside the gene matches. From germline, CDR1 is SGHAT and CDR2 FQNNGV. CDR3 length equals 15 residues. As to this clone: Its target is not known.

This TCR came from a human donor in good health. The material sequenced was CD4+CD127+ conventional T cells sorted from PBMCs. This chain links TRBV11-2 with TRBJ2-7; TRBD1 aligns across 9 bases. As DNA, the CDR3 is TGTGCCAGCAGCTTAGGACGACAGGGGGCCTACGAGCAGTACTTC. This translates into CASSLGRQGAYEQYF.